These 25 T cell receptor beta chains were all obtained from the same sample, sequenced in a study of a mutant IDH1 vaccine in newly diagnosed glioma. The repertoire was sequenced with immunoSEQ multiplex PCR; TCRdb's copy has only in-frame clones and lacks some. The table records tens of thousands of clones, around 82% of them present only once. Documented time point: week 23, last vaccination. Each dose delivered 300 ug of mutant IDH1 20-mer peptide subcutaneously with imiquimod. For these receptors, no antigen is known. The sequenced sample was PBMCs, obtained from a glioma patient whose treatment included an IDH1 peptide vaccine. These receptors were obtained from a man aged 18 to 30 with glioma.

CDR3 amino acids: CASTPSPGPKFSYEQYF. CDR3 DNA sequence: TGTGCCAGCACCCCCAGCCCCGGCCCCAAGTTCTCCTACGAGCAGTACTTC. The rearrangement links TRBV7-9 to TRBJ2-7; D is ambiguous. The germline V and J ends were trimmed by 7 bases and 0 bases, with 22 bases remaining between them. The germline gives CDR1 SEHNR, CDR2 FQNEAQ (reference sequence). The CDR3 has 17 residues.

This chain connects TRBV2 to TRBJ2-2; D remains ambiguous. This CDR3 comprises 15 residues. Trimming removed 7 bases at V and 5 bases at J, with 17 bases between. Germline-derived CDR1 and CDR2 are SNHLY and FYNNEI. In DNA, the CDR3 is TGTGCCAGCACCAGAACCCTAGGGCCGACCGGGGAGCTGTTTTTT. Translated: CASTRTLGPTGELFF.

This chain joins TRBV9 and TRBJ2-2; 7 bases fit TRBD2. Germline-derived CDR1 and CDR2 are SGDLS and YYNGEE. The length of the CDR3 is 14 residues. V shed 3 bases, J shed 8 bases, and the junction held 7 bases outside the gene matches. The CDR3: CASSARAGRGELFF. Here the CDR3 DNA reads TGTGCCAGCAGCGCCAGAGCGGGGCGGGGGGAGCTGTTTTTT. Using reference TRBV9 and TRBJ2-2 for the parts outside the CDR3, the full variable domain is DSGVTQTPKHLITATGQRVTLRCSPRSGDLSVYWYQQSLDQGLQFLIQYYNGEERAKGNILERFSAQQFPDLHSELNLSSLELGDSALYFCASSARAGRGELFFGEGSRLTVL.

The chain employs TRBV14 and TRBJ2-7; D gene unclear. V lost 1 base and J 2 bases, leaving 9 bases between the germline ends. The germline CDR1 and CDR2 sequences are SGHDN and FVKESK. The CDR3 contains 14 residues. The chain's CDR3 is CASSQVNGAYEQYF. CDR3 DNA: TGTGCCAGCAGCCAAGTAAATGGGGCCTACGAGCAGTACTTC. Drawing the rest from reference TRBV14 and TRBJ2-7, the complete variable domain is EAGVTQFPSHSVIEKGQTVTLRCDPISGHDNLYWYRRVMGKEIKFLLHFVKESKQDESGMPNNRFLAERTGGTYSTLKVQPAELEDSGVYFCASSQVNGAYEQYFGPGTRLTVT.

The gene calls are TRBV7-8 and TRBJ1-4; perhaps TRBD1 as D (6 bases). The ends were cut back, 2 bases at V and 10 bases at J, with 11 bases in the middle. This CDR3 spans 13 amino acids. Germline assignment: CDR1 SGHVS and CDR2 FQNEAQ. CDR3 sequence reads: CASSLSGEGKLFF. The CDR3 region has the DNA TGTGCCAGCAGCTTATCAGGGGAGGGAAAACTGTTTTTT.

The gene calls are TRBV19 and TRBJ1-1; D is unclear. This CDR3 comprises 16 residues. The V end lost 2 bases, the J end lost 3 bases, and 16 bases lay between the germline ends. Per germline, CDR1 LNHDA and CDR2 SQIVND (reference sequence). The CDR3: CASSILGPLADTEAFF. CDR3 nucleotides: TGTGCCAGTAGTATACTGGGCCCTTTAGCGGACACTGAAGCTTTCTTT.

Notes on this clone: Compared with germline, one end of the junction differs, possibly owing to a read error. The rearrangement uses TRBV29-1 and TRBJ1-4, with D unresolved. CDR1 SQVTM and CDR2 ANQGSEA come from the germline V gene. This CDR3 has 13 residues. CDR3 amino acids: CSIDGDGNEKLFF. The CDR3 DNA reads as TGCAGCATTGACGGGGATGGTAATGAAAAACTGTTTTTT.

The DNA for the CDR3 is TGCGCCAGCAGCCAAGGGGCGGTGACCCACACTGAAGCTTTCTTT. This sequence encodes CASSQGAVTHTEAFF. V gene TRBV4-1 combines with J gene TRBJ1-1, with D unclear. This CDR3 is built from 15 residues. Looked up from germline, CDR1 is MGHRA and CDR2 is YSYEKL. V was trimmed by 1 base and J by 3 bases, leaving 12 bases between them.

The genes are TRBV28 and TRBJ1-4; TRBD1 agrees at 7 bases. Unmatched junction bases numbered 9, after V lost 4 bases and J lost 7 bases. The CDR3 sequence is 15 residues long. In germline, CDR1 is MDHEN, CDR2 SYDVKM. The CDR3 DNA sequence: TGTGCCAGCAGTTCATTACGACAGGGATTTGAAAAACTGTTTTTT. Protein product: CASSSLRQGFEKLFF.

In DNA form, the CDR3 reads TGTGCCAGCAGCTTAGAGGGTCGCCACGAAACTCGCTACGAGCAGTACTTC. As protein: CASSLEGRHETRYEQYF. The V call is TRBV11-2, the J call TRBJ2-7; D uncertain. Germline-derived CDR1 and CDR2 are SGHAT and FQNNGV. Deletions cut 0 bases from V and 3 bases from J, with 18 bases between. This CDR3 spans 17 amino acids.

This sequence joins TRBV7-2 and TRBJ2-3; D is uncertain. CDR3 size: 15 residues. Looked up from germline, CDR1 is SGHTA and CDR2 is FQGNSA. V lost 3 bases to trimming and J lost 0 bases, with 10 bases between them. The CDR3 here is CASSLGWWSTDTQYF. The CDR3 bases are TGTGCCAGCAGCTTGGGCTGGTGGAGCACAGATACGCAGTATTTT.

By proportion, this clone is medium-sized. The chain combines TRBV6-5 with TRBJ1-2, with TRBD1 matching over 9 bases. V shed 6 bases and J 5 bases; nucleotides not matched to a gene: 10. The CDR3 runs 15 residues. The V gene's germline CDR1 is MNHEY and CDR2 SVGAGI. The DNA for the CDR3 is TGTGCCAGCAGGGGAACAGGGGGCAGCGAATATGGCTACACCTTC. Encoded protein: CASRGTGGSEYGYTF.

This clone was picked up a small number of times. The rearrangement links TRBV30 to TRBJ1-1, with 10 bases matching TRBD1. Germline-derived CDR1 and CDR2 are GTSNPN and SVGIG (reference sequence). V shed 3 bases, J shed 6 bases, and the junction held 4 bases outside the gene matches. This CDR3 has 13 amino acids. In nucleotides, the CDR3 is TGTGCCTGGAGGACAGGGGGCTTAGCTGAAGCTTTCTTT. Its translation is CAWRTGGLAEAFF.

V and J are TRBV6-6 and TRBJ2-7; TRBD1 might be the D (6 bases). V lost 6 bases to trimming and J lost 0 bases, with 15 bases between them. CDR3 size: 15 residues. In germline, CDR1 is MNHNY, CDR2 SVGAGI (reference sequence). As DNA, the CDR3 is TGTGCCAGCAGCCCAAGGGGGTCCCGCTCCTACGAGCAGTACTTC. Translating gives CASSPRGSRSYEQYF.

The chain carries TRBV4-3 and TRBJ2-1; 12 positions match TRBD2. The CDR3 spans 18 residues. Germline-derived CDR1 and CDR2 are LGHNA and YSLEER. The trim removed 4 bases at V and 6 bases at J, leaving 13 bases unmatched. CDR3 loop: CASSRTSGRRYGVNEQFF. In nucleotides, the CDR3 is TGCGCCAGCAGCCGAACTAGCGGGAGGCGGTACGGGGTCAATGAGCAGTTCTTC.

This chain links TRBV30 with TRBJ1-2; TRBD1 aligns across 8 bases. Germline CDR1 reads GTSNPN; CDR2 reads SVGIG (reference sequence). After removal of 7 bases from V and 8 bases from J, the junction contained 15 bases not matched to a gene. The CDR3 covers 14 residues. CDR3 protein: CAFNPRQGLGGYTF. The CDR3 DNA reads TGTGCCTTCAATCCTAGACAGGGGCTAGGAGGCTACACCTTC.

The gene calls are TRBV4-3 and TRBJ2-7, with 10 bases identical to TRBD1. The CDR3 extends over 15 amino acids. CDR1 and CDR2 (germline): LGHNA, YSLEER. V was pared by 0 bases and J by 3 bases, with 2 bases of the junction left unmatched. The CDR3 protein is CASSQEGQGDYEQYF. The CDR3 bases are TGCGCCAGCAGCCAAGAAGGACAGGGGGACTACGAGCAGTACTTC.

This clone was found once. The chain has TRBV5-4 and TRBJ2-6; no firm D call. CDR1 SGHNT and CDR2 YYREEE come from the germline V gene (reference sequence). V was shortened by 4 bases and J by 0 bases, with 8 bases between the two germline ends. The CDR3 contains 15 residues. The CDR3 is CASSHGVSGANVLTF. CDR3 DNA: TGTGCCAGCAGCCATGGTGTCTCTGGGGCCAACGTCCTGACTTTC.

This chain links TRBV28 with TRBJ1-2; 7 bases map to TRBD1. Trimming cost V 3 bases and J 6 bases; bases outside gene matches: 4. CDR1 is MDHEN and CDR2 is SYDVKM in the germline V gene. The CDR3 spans 13 residues. This chain's CDR3 is CASSLTGPDGYTF. Here the CDR3 DNA reads TGTGCCAGCAGTTTGACAGGGCCCGATGGCTACACCTTC.

The V call is TRBV5-6, the J call TRBJ1-1, with D unclear. The CDR3 runs to 12 residues. Germline CDR1 reads SGHDT; CDR2 reads YYEEEE. The V end was cut by 3 bases, the J end by 7 bases, with 10 bases between. CDR3 amino acids: CASSWRSGEAFF. In nucleotides, the CDR3 is TGTGCCAGCAGCTGGAGGAGTGGTGAAGCTTTCTTT.

The V gene is TRBV15, the J gene TRBJ2-5; 8 bases match TRBD1. V trimming: 5 bases; J trimming: 8 bases; junction bases outside the gene matches: 28. The CDR3 is made up of 20 amino acids. Per germline, CDR1 LNHNV and CDR2 YYDKDF (reference sequence). The CDR3 DNA reads as TGTGCCACCAGCGTCTACTACTCCAGGACAGGGTTATTCGGAAGTTCAACCCAGTACTTC. Protein product: CATSVYYSRTGLFGSSTQYF.

The gene calls are TRBV27 and TRBJ2-1; a weak D match, TRBD1 (6 bases). V lost 7 bases, J lost 7 bases, and 17 bases lay in between. The CDR3 runs 14 residues. CDR1 and CDR2 from the germline V gene are MNHEY and SMNVEV (reference sequence). The CDR3 protein is CASTPRGTINEQFF. The DNA for the CDR3 is TGTGCCAGCACCCCCAGGGGCACCATAAATGAGCAGTTCTTC.

CDR3 nucleotides: TGTGCCAGCTCACCCACACAGGTCAGCTCCTACGAGCAGTACTTC. It is translated as CASSPTQVSSYEQYF. The chain couples TRBV18 to TRBJ2-7; D is perhaps TRBD1 (5 bases). Per germline, CDR1 KGHSH and CDR2 LQKENI. The CDR3 totals 15 residues. The V and J ends lost 3 bases and 0 bases respectively, with 12 bases between them.

The rearrangement uses TRBV27 and TRBJ1-2, with D possibly TRBD1 on 6 matching bases. Germline CDR1 reads MNHEY; CDR2 reads SMNVEV (reference sequence). V lost 5 bases to trimming and J lost 4 bases, with 14 bases between them. This CDR3 comprises 14 residues. The CDR3 nucleotides read TGTGCCAGCAGTCCCCTCACAGGGAGCTATGGCTACACCTTC. Protein product: CASSPLTGSYGYTF.

The chain employs TRBV7-2 and TRBJ2-3; D is perhaps TRBD1 or TRBD2 (5 bases each). V was trimmed by 5 bases and J by 5 bases, leaving 23 bases between them. The CDR3 runs 17 residues. Germline V lookup: CDR1 SGHTA, CDR2 FQGNSA. In nucleotides, the CDR3 is TGTGCCAGCAGCGGGATATGGGACGTCCTGGGGATAGATACGCAGTATTTT. This sequence encodes CASSGIWDVLGIDTQYF.